This T cell receptor (beta chain) was sequenced during a study of cytomegalovirus exposure and HLA in healthy donors. Primers included in the PCR were 60 Vbeta and 13 Jbeta primers. The data were produced by immunoSEQ multiplex PCR, yet TCRdb's version contains in-frame clones alone and is incomplete. The data hold around 200,000 clones, with about 88% observed a single time. Per the germline V gene, CDR1 is MDHEN and CDR2 is SYDVKM. This CDR3 is 12 amino acids long. J was trimmed by 11 bases and V by 6 bases; bases with no gene match: 8. The gene calls are TRBV28 and TRBJ2-7; 9 nucleotides line up with TRBD1. The TCR originated in a woman between 25 and 40 years old in good health and CMV-seronegative. Material for sequencing was PBMCs. CDR3 bases: TGTGCCAGCAGCTTGCGACAGGGGGAGAAGTACTTC. Residues: CASSLRQGEKYF.